This TCR beta chain was retrieved from a study of regulatory T cells in long-lasting Graves disease. Points from the study as a whole: Persistent disease was associated with favored TRBV28 usage and with favored use of TRBJ1-2 and TRBJ2-5.

This clonotype appeared many times. Its specificity is unknown. The V end was cut by 4 bases, the J end by 0 bases, with 7 bases between. Germline assignment: CDR1 MDHEN and CDR2 SYDVKM. The CDR3 has 13 amino acids. Stated time point: newly diagnosed GD, antithyroid drugs for less than 3 months. PBMCs were the source of the RNA used for TCR sequencing. CDR3 regions were amplified by Arm-PCR using iRepertoire HTBI primers to build TCR beta libraries. TCRdb re-derived calls from the multiplex PCR reads in MiXCR, one entry per CDR3 protein. The sample records more than 300,000 distinct CDR3 sequences, about 12% being singletons. Separately, the same data were catalogued under a study of T cells in Graves' hyperthyroidism and ophthalmopathy.

This chain connects TRBV28 to TRBJ2-7, with D unclear. The sample was peripheral blood mononuclear cells (PBMCs), taken at new diagnosis, from a patient treated with antithyroid drugs. The clonotype comes from a woman between 18 and 30 years old with Graves disease. The CDR3 bases are TGTGCCAGCAGTTCGACACTCTCCTACGAGCAGTACGTC. Protein sequence: CASSSTLSYEQYV.